This paragraph reports one TCR beta chain. The method was immunoSEQ multiplex PCR; TCRdb's version includes in-frame clones alone and lacks a portion of them. The data hold 200,000 to 300,000 clones, with about 87% observed a single time. This record belongs to a study of blood T cell repertoires in COVID-19. V shed 1 base and J shed 3 bases, with 11 bases lying between them. This CDR3 spans 16 amino acids. The germline V gene encodes CDR1 SGHRS and CDR2 YFSETQ. This receptor was taken from a woman aged 40 to 50 with acute COVID-19. Sample: PBMCs or T cells enriched from blood (not recorded which). V gene TRBV5-1 combines with J gene TRBJ2-6, with D possibly TRBD1 on 5 matching bases. The CDR3 loop reads CASSLIGAYGANVLTF. The CDR3 bases are TGCGCCAGCAGCTTGATAGGGGCGTATGGGGCCAACGTCCTGACTTTC.